The 23 T cell receptor beta chains presented below share a single source sample, sequenced in a study of intratumoral heterogeneity in liver cancer. The library was made by the immunoSEQ multiplex PCR assay. In TCRdb, the immuneACCESS table is reduced to in-frame sequences with V and J assigned. These tables do not hold every clone; where another copy was compared, an unresolved V gene accounts for under half, and the others remain unexplained. The sample table records about 5,900 clones; approximately 62% of these occur just once. The ten biggest clones cover 22% of the sample. The sequences come from tumor-adjacent normal tissue, collected before any cancer treatment. These receptor sequences come from an older man with hepatocellular carcinoma.

The V call is TRBV10-3, the J call TRBJ2-1; either TRBD1 or TRBD2 may supply D (5 bases each). V was pared by 9 bases and J by 5 bases, with 11 bases between. Germline CDR1 reads ENHRY; CDR2 reads SYGVKD. The CDR3 consists of 12 residues. This CDR3 reads CAIGWGNNEQFF. The CDR3 DNA follows: TGTGCCATTGGGTGGGGGAACAATGAGCAGTTCTTC.

The chain employs TRBV12-3 or TRBV12-4 and TRBJ1-4; no reliable D call. V was cut by 5 bases and J by 8 bases, with 12 bases left in between. The CDR3 totals 13 residues. The CDR3 sequence: CASSPVGYEKLFF. The CDR3 bases are TGTGCCAGCAGTCCGGTGGGGTACGAAAAACTGTTTTTT.

This chain uses TRBV12-3 or TRBV12-4 with TRBJ2-3; the D gene is possibly TRBD1 (6 bases). Trimming pared 4 bases from V and 8 bases from J, leaving 10 bases between. CDR3 length equals 12 residues. The CDR3 here is CASSWGRGTQYF. The CDR3 DNA follows: TGTGCCAGCAGTTGGGGCAGGGGTACGCAGTATTTT.

The chain couples TRBV6-1 to TRBJ1-2; D is unclear. Germline V CDR1 and CDR2: MNHNS, SASEGT. Between the trimmed V and J ends, which lost 2 bases and 0 bases, there was a span of 13 bases. The CDR3 loop spans 16 amino acids. This CDR3 reads CASSETTVITNYGYTF. CDR3 in DNA: TGTGCCAGCAGTGAAACAACCGTGATAACTAACTATGGCTACACCTTC.

This clone was found a few times. The same CDR3 is also encoded by other DNA sequences in this sample. This rearrangement joins TRBV29-1 to TRBJ2-2; maybe TRBD2 (6 bases). Germline-derived CDR1 and CDR2 are SQVTM and ANQGSEA. Deletions cut 7 bases from V and 3 bases from J, with 15 bases between. The CDR3 length is 14 residues. CDR3 region: CSGSAGTYTGELFF. As DNA, the CDR3 is TGCAGCGGCTCCGCCGGGACTTACACCGGGGAGCTGTTTTTT.

The chain is built from TRBV6-5 and TRBJ1-5, with 9 bases lining up with TRBD1. Germline CDR1 is MNHEY and CDR2 is SVGAGI. V lost 5 bases to trimming and J lost 7 bases; unmatched junction nucleotides: 6. This CDR3 comprises 14 residues. CDR3 sequence: CASSIQGARQPQHF. In DNA form, the CDR3 reads TGTGCCAGCAGTATACAGGGGGCCCGGCAGCCCCAGCATTTT.

V gene TRBV4-2 combines with J gene TRBJ1-4; D possibly corresponds to TRBD1 (6 bases). The V end lost 1 base, the J end lost 0 bases, and 15 bases lay between the germline ends. This CDR3 is 18 amino acids long. In germline, CDR1 is LGHNA, CDR2 YNFKEQ. CDR3: CASSQGRQVVATNEKLFF. The CDR3 DNA is TGTGCCAGCAGCCAAGGCAGACAGGTTGTCGCAACTAATGAAAAACTGTTTTTT.

CDR3 protein: CASSLAGQTAYGYTF. CDR3 nucleotide sequence: TGTGCCAGCAGCTTAGCTGGTCAAACTGCCTATGGCTACACCTTC. The chain carries TRBV7-8 and TRBJ1-2; D call uncertain. Germline CDR1 and CDR2: SGHVS and FQNEAQ. The CDR3 is 15 residues long. V shed 0 bases and J shed 4 bases, with 12 bases lying between them.

By share of the sample, this clone is medium-sized. The rearrangement links TRBV7-2 to TRBJ2-7; 9 positions agree with TRBD1. Trimming at V came to 3 bases and at J to 3 bases, leaving 12 bases not matched to a gene. Germline assignment: CDR1 SGHTA and CDR2 FQGNSA. The CDR3 covers 17 residues. CDR3 DNA sequence: TGTGCCAGCAGCTTCCCATCGACAGGGGGTCTTAACTACGAGCAGTACTTC. The encoded protein is CASSFPSTGGLNYEQYF.

This rearrangement joins TRBV4-1 to TRBJ1-1; 8 nucleotides align to TRBD1. Germline assignment: CDR1 MGHRA and CDR2 YSYEKL. V dropped 0 bases and J dropped 0; count of bases not matched to a gene: 6. The CDR3 runs 17 residues. The CDR3 sequence is CASSQEGWDRLNTEAFF. CDR3 bases: TGCGCCAGCAGCCAAGAAGGCTGGGACAGGCTGAACACTGAAGCTTTCTTT.

J is TRBJ1-3 and V is TRBV5-1; tentative D call: TRBD1 (5 bases). The CDR3 length is 15 residues. V was shortened by 3 bases and J by 1 base, with 11 bases between the two germline ends. Germline CDR1 SGHRS, CDR2 YFSETQ. CDR3 nucleotide sequence: TGCGCCAGCAGCTCGGACATTAGATCTGGAAACACCATATATTTT. Translating it yields CASSSDIRSGNTIYF.

CDR3 sequence: CASETRTEQYV. CDR3 bases: TGTGCCAGCGAAACACGGACGGAGCAGTACGTC. This chain links TRBV2 with TRBJ2-7; D is ambiguous. Trimming took off 8 bases at V and 7 bases at J, with 12 bases between the two ends. CDR3 length: 11 amino acids. Germline V gene sequence: CDR1 SNHLY, CDR2 FYNNEI.

The J gene is TRBJ2-5, the V gene TRBV3-1 (or the pseudogene TRBV3-2); D call uncertain. The germline V and J ends were trimmed by 4 bases and 1 base, with 10 bases remaining between them. CDR1 and CDR2 from the germline V gene are LGHDT and YNNKEL (reference sequence). This CDR3 is built from 14 residues. CDR3 bases: TGTGCCAGCAGCCTCTGGGCGACCCAAGAGACCCAGTACTTC. It codes for CASSLWATQETQYF.

The J gene is TRBJ2-4, the V gene TRBV3-1 (or the pseudogene TRBV3-2), with 9 positions matching TRBD2. The V segment lost 4 bases and the J segment 0 bases; nucleotides outside the gene matches: 4. The CDR3 is 16 amino acids. CDR1 and CDR2 from the germline V gene are LGHDT and YNNKEL (reference sequence). CDR3 loop: CASSLAGDLAKNIQYF. The DNA for the CDR3 is TGTGCCAGCAGCCTAGCGGGGGACCTAGCCAAAAACATTCAGTACTTC.

The chain combines TRBV7-2 with TRBJ1-4; TRBD1 matches 7 bases. In germline, CDR1 is SGHTA, CDR2 FQGNSA. J was trimmed by 7 bases and V by 5 bases; bases with no gene match: 13. The CDR3 is made up of 16 amino acids. This CDR3 reads CASSLNTGTAGEKLFF. The CDR3 DNA reads as TGTGCCAGCAGCCTCAACACCGGGACAGCGGGTGAAAAACTGTTTTTT. Combining the CDR3 with reference TRBV7-2 and TRBJ1-4 gives the whole variable domain GAGVSQSPSNKVTEKGKDVELRCDPISGHTALYWYRQSLGQGLEFLIYFQGNSAPDKSGLPSDRFSAERTGGSVSTLTIQRTQQEDSAVYLCASSLNTGTAGEKLFFGSGTQLSVL.

Only a few counts were recorded for this clone. This may arise from a read error, as a much more abundant clone is one base away. This specimen includes other DNA sequences encoding the same CDR3. The rearrangement links TRBV3-1 (or the pseudogene TRBV3-2) to TRBJ1-4, with a possible D match to TRBD1 (5 bases). CDR1 is LGHDT and CDR2 is YNNKEL in the germline V gene (reference sequence). The V gene lost 2 bases and the J gene lost 0 bases, with 7 bases spanning the gap. This CDR3 is built from 15 residues. The CDR3 loop reads CASSQWGATNEKLFF. CDR3 DNA sequence: TGTGCCAGCAGCCAATGGGGCGCAACTAATGAAAAACTGTTTTTT.

The chain couples TRBV5-1 to TRBJ2-3; D is ambiguous. Germline CDR1 is SGHRS and CDR2 is YFSETQ. The CDR3 has 15 amino acids. Trimming cost V 0 bases and J 6 bases, with 14 bases left between them. Here the CDR3 reads CASSLEVMGPDTQYF. CDR3 in DNA: TGCGCCAGCAGCTTGGAGGTGATGGGCCCCGATACGCAGTATTTT.

The rearrangement links TRBV5-6 to TRBJ2-5, with 7 positions matching TRBD1. The CDR3 loop spans 16 amino acids. The J segment lost 2 bases and the V segment lost 0 bases, leaving 7 bases of the junction unmatched. Germline CDR1 is SGHDT and CDR2 is YYEEEE. CDR3 in DNA: TGTGCCAGCAGCTTGGGGGTGGGCAGGGGGCAAGAGACCCAGTACTTC. Protein product: CASSLGVGRGQETQYF.

This clone qualifies as medium-sized. The CDR3 here is CASSRRTSSPYEQYF. CDR3 nucleotides: TGTGCCAGCAGCCGAAGGACTAGTAGTCCCTACGAGCAGTACTTC. The chain uses TRBV3-1 (or the pseudogene TRBV3-2) and TRBJ2-7, with 7 bases that match TRBD2. With 4 bases clipped from V and 2 bases from J, the junction kept 8 bases outside the gene matches. The CDR3 has 15 residues. The V gene's germline CDR1 is LGHDT and CDR2 YNNKEL (reference sequence).

This clone has just a few counts. The chain links TRBV25-1 to TRBJ1-1; 8 positions agree with TRBD1. The V and J ends lost 6 bases and 5 bases, in that order; junction bases with no gene match: 20. The length of the CDR3 is 18 residues. From germline, CDR1 is MGHDK and CDR2 SYGVNS. The CDR3 DNA reads TGTGCCAGCAGGGGGTACCAAAAAAACAGGGGGGGTCGTACTGAAGCTTTCTTT. It specifies CASRGYQKNRGGRTEAFF.

The chain uses TRBV2 and TRBJ2-1; D tentatively reads TRBD1 or TRBD2 (6 bases each). Between the trimmed V and J ends, which lost 6 bases and 2 bases, there was a span of 14 bases. Per germline, CDR1 SNHLY and CDR2 FYNNEI. The CDR3 runs 15 residues. The DNA for the CDR3 is TGTGCCAGCAGAGATTGGGGGGCCACCTACAATGAGCAGTTCTTC. Its protein is CASRDWGATYNEQFF.

This rearrangement joins TRBV28 to TRBJ1-5; D may be TRBD1 (6 bases). Trimming shortened V by 4 bases and J by 4 bases, and 11 bases separated the two germline ends. This CDR3 has 14 amino acids. Germline-derived CDR1 and CDR2 are MDHEN and SYDVKM. The CDR3 sequence is CASSYGQKNQPQHF. The CDR3 DNA reads TGTGCCAGCAGTTACGGACAGAAAAATCAGCCCCAGCATTTT.

The rearrangement joins TRBV3-1 (or the pseudogene TRBV3-2) to TRBJ2-7; perhaps TRBD1 as D (6 bases). Germline-derived CDR1 and CDR2 are LGHDT and YNNKEL (reference sequence). The CDR3 has 15 residues. Trimming pared 5 bases from V and 4 bases from J, leaving 18 bases between. The CDR3 is CASSYRVQALYEQYF. The CDR3, as DNA: TGTGCCAGCAGCTACAGGGTGCAGGCCCTATACGAGCAGTACTTC.